Sequencing of this T cell receptor (beta chain) was carried out in a study of human T cells and chemical hapten exposure. At the level of the study: Affected patients, primarily female, had alopecia areata, totalis or universalis.

Time point reported: pre-sensitization, week 0. Sample treatment: therapeutic diphenylcyclopropenone sensitization with weekly scalp DPC. From the RACE reads, TCRdb called clonotypes with MiXCR, one entry per CDR3 protein. Counted here are more than 250,000 distinct CDR3 sequences, 7.5% to 9% occurring once; the ten biggest clones make up 2.3%. This clonotype has a count of ten or more. V was cut by 1 base and J by 2 bases, with 13 bases left in between. Per germline, CDR1 MNHEY and CDR2 SMNVEV (reference sequence). The CDR3 extends over 16 amino acids. The chain couples TRBV27 to TRBJ2-3; D remains unclear. The sequenced sample was whole blood, obtained in connection with sensitization to the hapten diphenylcyclopropenone (DPC). This TCR was recovered from a woman aged 40 to 49 with alopecia areata. Some clones in this sample may be carry-over from other donors' samples. CDR3 sequence reads: CASSLFPTRSTDTQYF. CDR3 nucleotides: TGTGCCAGCAGTTTATTCCCCACGAGGTCCACAGATACGCAGTATTTT.